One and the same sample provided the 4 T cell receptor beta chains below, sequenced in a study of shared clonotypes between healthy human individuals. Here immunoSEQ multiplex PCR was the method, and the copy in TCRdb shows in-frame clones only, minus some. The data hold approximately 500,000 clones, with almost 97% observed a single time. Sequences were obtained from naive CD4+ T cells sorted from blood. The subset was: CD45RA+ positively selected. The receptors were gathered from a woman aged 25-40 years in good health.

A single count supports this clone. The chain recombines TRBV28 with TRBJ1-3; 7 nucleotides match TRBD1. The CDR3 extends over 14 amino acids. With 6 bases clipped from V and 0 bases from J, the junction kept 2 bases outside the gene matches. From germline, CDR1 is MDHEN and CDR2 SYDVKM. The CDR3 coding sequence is TGTGCCAGCAGCGGACAGGCCTCTGGAAACACCATATATTTT. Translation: CASSGQASGNTIYF.

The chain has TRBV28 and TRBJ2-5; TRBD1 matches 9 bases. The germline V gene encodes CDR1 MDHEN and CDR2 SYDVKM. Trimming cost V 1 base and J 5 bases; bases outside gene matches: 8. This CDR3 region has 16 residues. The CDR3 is CASSLFFRDREETQYF. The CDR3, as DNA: TGTGCCAGCAGTTTATTTTTTAGGGACAGGGAGGAGACCCAGTACTTC.

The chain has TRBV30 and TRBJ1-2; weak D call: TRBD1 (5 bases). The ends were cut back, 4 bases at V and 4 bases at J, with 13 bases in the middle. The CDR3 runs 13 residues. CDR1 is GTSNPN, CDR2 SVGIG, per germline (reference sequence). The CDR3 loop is CAWIPGRAYGYTF. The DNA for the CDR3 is TGTGCCTGGATCCCAGGGAGAGCCTATGGCTACACCTTC. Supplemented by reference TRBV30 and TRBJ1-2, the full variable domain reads SQTIHQWPATLVQPVGSPLSLECTVEGTSNPNLYWYRQAAGRGLQLLFYSVGIGQISSEVPQNLSASRPQDRQFILSSKKLLLSDSGFYLCAWIPGRAYGYTFGSGTRLTVV.

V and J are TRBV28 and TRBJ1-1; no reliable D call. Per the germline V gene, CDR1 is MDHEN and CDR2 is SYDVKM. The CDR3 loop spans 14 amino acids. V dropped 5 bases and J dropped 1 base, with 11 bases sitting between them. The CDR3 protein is CASSEGRRNTEAFF. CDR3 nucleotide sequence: TGTGCCAGCAGTGAAGGTCGTCGGAACACTGAAGCTTTCTTT.